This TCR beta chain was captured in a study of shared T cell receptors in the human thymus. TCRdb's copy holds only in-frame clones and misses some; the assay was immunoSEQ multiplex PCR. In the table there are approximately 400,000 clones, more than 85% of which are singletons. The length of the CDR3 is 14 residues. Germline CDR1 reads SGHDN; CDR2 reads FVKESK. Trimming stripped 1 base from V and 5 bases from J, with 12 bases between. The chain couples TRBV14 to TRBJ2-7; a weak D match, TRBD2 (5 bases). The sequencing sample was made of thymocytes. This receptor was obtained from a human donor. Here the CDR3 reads CASSQAGKLDEQYF. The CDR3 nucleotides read TGTGCCAGCAGCCAAGCCGGGAAGCTCGACGAGCAGTACTTC.